This T cell receptor (beta chain) was obtained from a study of T cells after yellow fever vaccination. TCRdb reprocessed the 5' RACE reads with MiXCR, giving one entry per CDR3 protein. The sample holds 100,000 to 150,000 distinct CDR3 sequences, under 9% seen once. Trimming took off 1 base at V and 6 bases at J, with 9 bases between the two ends. The germline V gene encodes CDR1 LGHDT and CDR2 YNNKEL (reference sequence). The CDR3 is 13 residues long. This receptor was taken from a man aged 18 to 30 who received the YFV17D yellow fever vaccine. Sequencing was performed on CD8+ T cells sorted from PBMCs, taken on the day of the yellow fever booster vaccination. The V and J genes are TRBV3-1 and TRBJ2-5, with D hard to call. The CDR3 protein is CASSQGPTQTQYF. DNA for the CDR3: TGTGCCAGCAGCCAAGGCCCCACACAGACCCAGTACTTC.